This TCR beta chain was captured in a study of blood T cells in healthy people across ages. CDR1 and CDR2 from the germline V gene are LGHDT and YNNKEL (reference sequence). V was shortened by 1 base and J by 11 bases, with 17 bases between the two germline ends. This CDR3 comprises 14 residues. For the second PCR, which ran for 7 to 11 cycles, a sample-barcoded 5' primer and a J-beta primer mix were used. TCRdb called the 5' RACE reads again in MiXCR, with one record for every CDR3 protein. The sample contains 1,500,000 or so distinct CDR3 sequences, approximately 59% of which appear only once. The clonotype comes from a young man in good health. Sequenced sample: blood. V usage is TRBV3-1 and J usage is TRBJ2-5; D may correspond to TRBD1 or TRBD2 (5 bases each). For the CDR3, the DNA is TGTGCCAGCAGCCAAGTTAGGGACCGCAGGGAGCAGTACTTC. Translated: CASSQVRDRREQYF.